Below are 21 T cell receptor beta chains sequenced from a single sample in a study of CD8 T cells in Susac syndrome. Random hexamers were used to reverse transcribe about 0.45 to 1 ug of RNA. TCRdb re-called the immunoSEQ multiplex PCR reads with MiXCR, one entry per CDR3 protein. Of tens of thousands of distinct CDR3 sequences detected, 85% to 95% appear once; the ten largest clones hold about 0.27%. The sequenced sample consisted of CD8+ T cells from PBMCs. The receptors here all came from a human donor in good health.

In DNA form, the CDR3 reads TGCGCCAGCAGCCAAAACAATCATGGCTACACCTTC. Amino acid sequence: CASSQNNHGYTF. The gene calls are TRBV4-3 and TRBJ1-2; D gene uncertain. CDR1 and CDR2 (germline): LGHNA, YSLEER. The CDR3 totals 12 residues. The V end was cut by 2 bases, the J end by 6 bases, with 7 bases between.

V usage is TRBV7-9 and J usage is TRBJ2-1; D might be TRBD1 or TRBD2, each matching 5 bases. Germline lookup yields CDR1 SEHNR and CDR2 FQNEAQ (reference sequence). This CDR3 contains 15 residues. Trimming removed 4 bases from V and 4 bases from J, with 14 bases in between. CDR3 sequence (DNA): TGTGCCAGCAGCTGGAGAGGGGCGAGGTACAATGAGCAGTTCTTC. This gives the protein CASSWRGARYNEQFF.

This chain connects TRBV29-1 to TRBJ2-1; D not resolved. This CDR3 has 11 residues. CDR1 and CDR2 from the germline V gene are SQVTM and ANQGSEA. V gave up 8 bases and J gave up 7 bases, with 12 bases separating them. CDR3 in DNA: TGCAGCCTCAGGAGACCAAATGAGCAGTTCTTC. This translates into CSLRRPNEQFF.

The chain uses TRBV7-2 and TRBJ1-6; the D gene is possibly TRBD1 (5 bases). In germline, CDR1 is SGHTA, CDR2 FQGNSA. CDR3 length equals 14 residues. Trimming removed 5 bases from V and 6 bases from J, with 11 bases in between. This CDR3 is CASSALGVNSPLHF. The DNA for the CDR3 is TGTGCCAGCAGCGCGTTGGGGGTTAATTCACCCCTCCACTTT.

The chain couples TRBV12-3 or TRBV12-4 to TRBJ1-1, with D hard to call. Between the trimmed V and J ends, which lost 2 bases and 4 bases, there was a span of 5 bases. This CDR3 comprises 12 residues. CDR3 sequence: CASSLHITEAFF. Written as DNA, the CDR3 is TGTGCCAGCAGTTTACATATCACTGAAGCTTTCTTT.

The chain has TRBV7-9 and TRBJ2-3, with 9 bases lining up with TRBD1. The V and J ends lost 3 bases and 2 bases, in that order; junction bases with no gene match: 6. Germline lookup yields CDR1 SEHNR and CDR2 FQNEAQ (reference sequence). The CDR3 extends over 16 amino acids. The CDR3 sequence is CASSLSGTGSTDTQYF. The DNA for the CDR3 is TGTGCCAGCAGCTTGTCAGGGACAGGGTCCACAGATACGCAGTATTTT.

The CDR3 loop is CSAQSTGELFF. The CDR3 DNA reads as TGCAGTGCTCAATCAACCGGGGAGCTGTTTTTT. V is TRBV20-1 and J is TRBJ2-2; D is unresolved. CDR3 length equals 11 residues. Per the germline V gene, CDR1 is DFQATT and CDR2 is SNEGSKA (reference sequence). Trimming took off 5 bases at V and 5 bases at J, with 6 bases between the two ends.

This sequence joins TRBV4-3 and TRBJ2-7, with TRBD2 identical over 14 bases. Germline V gives CDR1 LGHNA, CDR2 YSLEER. The ends lost 4 bases at V and 6 bases at J; junction bases unmatched: 5. The CDR3 has 15 amino acids. The CDR3 reads CASSPGLAGGTEQYF. CDR3 in DNA: TGCGCCAGCAGCCCCGGACTAGCGGGGGGAACCGAGCAGTACTTC.

The V gene is TRBV9, the J gene TRBJ2-2; a possible D gene is TRBD1 (6 bases). The germline V gene encodes CDR1 SGDLS and CDR2 YYNGEE. The V gene lost 0 bases and the J gene lost 5 bases, with 11 bases spanning the gap. The CDR3 runs 15 residues. The CDR3 is CASSVEGDPTGELFF. The CDR3, as DNA: TGTGCCAGCAGCGTAGAGGGGGACCCGACCGGGGAGCTGTTTTTT.

The chain links TRBV3-1 to TRBJ1-1; 11 positions agree with TRBD1. Germline V gene sequence: CDR1 LGHDT, CDR2 YNNKEL (reference sequence). Trimming took 5 bases from V and 3 from J; bases not matched to a gene: 5. The CDR3 covers 15 residues. CDR3 sequence: CASSSRDRGYTEAFF. In DNA, the CDR3 is TGTGCCAGCAGCTCCAGGGACAGGGGGTACACTGAAGCTTTCTTT.

A word on this clonotype: Germline and junction disagree at one end, which may indicate a read error. The V call is TRBV4-3, the J call TRBJ2-1; the D call may be TRBD1 or TRBD2 (5 bases each). This CDR3 has 15 amino acids. CDR1 is LGHNA, CDR2 YSLEER, per germline. This CDR3 reads CASSQAGLEGYEQLF. Written as DNA, the CDR3 is TGCGCCAGCAGCCAAGCCGGCCTTGAGGGGTATGAGCAGCTCTTC.

The chain is built from TRBV29-1 and TRBJ1-2; TRBD1 matches 11 bases. Looked up from germline, CDR1 is SQVTM and CDR2 is ANQGSEA. Unmatched junction bases numbered 1, after V lost 0 bases and J lost 7 bases. The CDR3 length is 13 residues. DNA of the CDR3: TGCAGCGTTGAAGACGGGACAGGGGGTGGCTACACCTTC. Amino acid sequence: CSVEDGTGGGYTF.

This chain links TRBV25-1 with TRBJ1-2; D gene unclear. Germline CDR1 MGHDK, CDR2 SYGVNS. CDR3 size: 16 residues. Trimming took 3 bases from V and 1 from J, leaving 15 bases between them. The CDR3 DNA is TGTGCCAGCAGTGACGACTTCCAGCGATTTAACTATGGCTACACCTTC. This encodes CASSDDFQRFNYGYTF.

The chain recombines TRBV12-3 or TRBV12-4 with TRBJ1-2, with no clear D. The V end lost 6 bases, the J end lost 8 bases, and 13 bases lay between the germline ends. This CDR3 is 12 amino acids long. This CDR3 reads CASRPLGGGYTF. The CDR3 region has the DNA TGTGCCAGCAGACCTTTAGGTGGAGGCTACACCTTC.

This chain links TRBV10-3 with TRBJ2-7; D might be TRBD1 or TRBD2, each matching 5 bases. Trimming took off 5 bases at V and 3 bases at J, with 11 bases between the two ends. Germline lookup yields CDR1 ENHRY and CDR2 SYGVKD. The CDR3 is made up of 13 amino acids. CDR3 nucleotide sequence: TGTGCCATCAGTCCGGGACGTGACTACGAGCAGTACTTC. This codes for CAISPGRDYEQYF.

The V and J genes are TRBV5-1 and TRBJ2-6; 10 bases align to TRBD1. Germline trimming cut 3 bases from V and 1 base from J; bases unmatched to any gene: 4. This CDR3 has 17 amino acids. Germline V lookup: CDR1 SGHRS, CDR2 YFSETQ. The CDR3 loop reads CASSSGTGASGANVLTF. CDR3 nucleotides: TGCGCCAGCAGCTCCGGGACAGGGGCTTCTGGGGCCAACGTCCTGACTTTC.

V gene TRBV9 combines with J gene TRBJ1-2; TRBD1 is a possible D gene (5 bases). CDR3 length: 17 residues. Per germline, CDR1 SGDLS and CDR2 YYNGEE. With 0 bases removed from V and 2 bases from J, the gap between germline ends came to 17 bases. CDR3 in DNA: TGTGCCAGCAGCGTAGAGGCAGGGCCGACTGAGAACTATGGCTACACCTTC. Protein sequence: CASSVEAGPTENYGYTF.

This chain links TRBV4-3 with TRBJ2-2; perhaps TRBD1 as D (5 bases). V gave up 4 bases and J gave up 1 base, with 7 bases separating them. The CDR3 runs to 14 residues. Germline lookup yields CDR1 LGHNA and CDR2 YSLEER. CDR3 residues: CASSRGMNTGELFF. The CDR3 nucleotides are TGCGCCAGCAGCCGGGGCATGAACACCGGGGAGCTGTTTTTT.

This clonotype has only a few counts. The rearrangement uses TRBV19 and TRBJ2-7; unclear D gene. Germline V gene sequence: CDR1 LNHDA, CDR2 SQIVND (reference sequence). The CDR3 covers 18 residues. V lost 4 bases to trimming and J lost 4 bases, with 26 bases between them. In DNA form, the CDR3 reads TGTGCCAGTAGTAGTTATCGGACCCGAATCGAGCCGTATTACGAGCAGTACTTC. This sequence encodes CASSSYRTRIEPYYEQYF.

The rearrangement joins TRBV7-9 to TRBJ2-1, with TRBD2 matching 8 bases. Unmatched junction bases numbered 10, after V lost 6 bases and J lost 3 bases. The CDR3 loop spans 16 amino acids. CDR1 is SEHNR and CDR2 is FQNEAQ in the germline V gene (reference sequence). The CDR3 region has the DNA TGTGCCAGCAGGGACAGCGGCGGGGGGCTCTACAATGAGCAGTTCTTC. Translation: CASRDSGGGLYNEQFF.

CDR3: CSVYGTGALFNYGYTF. Written as DNA, the CDR3 is TGCAGCGTATATGGGACAGGGGCCCTCTTTAACTATGGCTACACCTTC. The V call is TRBV29-1, the J call TRBJ1-2, with TRBD1 matching over 10 bases. The CDR3 is made up of 16 amino acids. Germline trimming cut 6 bases from V and 1 base from J; bases unmatched to any gene: 11. Germline assignment: CDR1 SQVTM and CDR2 ANQGSEA.